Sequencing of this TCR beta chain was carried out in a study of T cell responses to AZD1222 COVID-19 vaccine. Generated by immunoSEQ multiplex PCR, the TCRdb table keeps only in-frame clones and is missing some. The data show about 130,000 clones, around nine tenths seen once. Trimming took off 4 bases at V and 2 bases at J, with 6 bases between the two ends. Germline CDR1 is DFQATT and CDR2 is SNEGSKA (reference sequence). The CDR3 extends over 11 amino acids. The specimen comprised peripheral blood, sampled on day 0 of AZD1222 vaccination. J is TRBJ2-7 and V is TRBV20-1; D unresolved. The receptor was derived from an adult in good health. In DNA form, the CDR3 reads TGCAGTGCTATGCCTACCTACGAGCAGTACTTC. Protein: CSAMPTYEQYF.